This record covers a single T cell receptor beta chain. Its antigen remains unknown. Per germline, CDR1 LNHDA and CDR2 SQIVND (reference sequence). V lost 10 bases, J lost 7 bases, and 9 bases stayed unmatched. CDR3 length: 12 amino acids. The assay was immunoSEQ multiplex PCR, and TCRdb's table has in-frame clones only and misses some. The sample contains approximately 120,000 clones, around 90% of which appear only once. This entry is derived from a study of T cell responses to AZD1222 COVID-19 vaccine. Study-wide results and caveats: It should be noted that donors were predominantly white British and more often female, and clonal diversity was possibly underestimated. Repertoires were obtained solely post-peak T cell response.

The rearrangement joins TRBV19 to TRBJ1-2; 7 bases fit TRBD1. This sequence was found in an adult in good health. The sample was peripheral blood, taken on day 0 of MenACWY control vaccination. The CDR3 DNA sequence: TGTGCCACAAAGGGACAGATAGCTGGCTACACCTTC. Its protein is CATKGQIAGYTF.